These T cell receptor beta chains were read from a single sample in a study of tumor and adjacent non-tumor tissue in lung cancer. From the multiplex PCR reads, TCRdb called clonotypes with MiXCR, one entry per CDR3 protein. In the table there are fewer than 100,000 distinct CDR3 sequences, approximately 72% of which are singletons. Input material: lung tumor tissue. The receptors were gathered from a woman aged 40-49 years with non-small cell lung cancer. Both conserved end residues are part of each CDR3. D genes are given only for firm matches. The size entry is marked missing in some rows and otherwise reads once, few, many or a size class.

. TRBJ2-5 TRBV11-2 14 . TGTGCCAACAGCATACCCCTAGACCAAGAGACCCAGTACTTC CANSIPLDQETQYF
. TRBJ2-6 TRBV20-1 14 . TGCAGTGCTAGTGGGGCCTACGGGGCCAACGTCCTGACTTTC CSASGAYGANVLTF
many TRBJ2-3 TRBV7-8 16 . TGTGCCAGCACCATCGATGTTTCGGGTGACACAGATACGCAGTATTTT CASTIDVSGDTDTQYF
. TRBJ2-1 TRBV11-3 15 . TGTGCCAGCAGCGCCGTATCGAACACTTACAATGAGCAGCCCTTC CASSAVSNTYNEQPF
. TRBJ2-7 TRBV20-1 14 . TGCAGTGCTAGCGATGAGGGGGGGTTCCACGAACAGTACTTC CSASDEGGFHEQYF
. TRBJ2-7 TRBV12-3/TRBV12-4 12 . TGTGCCAGCGGTTTGAGAGAGGGGGAGCAATACTTC CASGLREGEQYF
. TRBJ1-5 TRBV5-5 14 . TGTGCCAGCAGCTCGCAGAGCGCAAATCAGCCCCAGCGTTTT CASSSQSANQPQRF
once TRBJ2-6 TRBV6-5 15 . TGTGCCAGCAGTGTCACAGGGACTGGGGCCAACACCCTGACTTTC CASSVTGTGANTLTF
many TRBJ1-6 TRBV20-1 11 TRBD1 TGCAGTGCTAGGGAAGGACAGGCTCTCCACTTT CSAREGQALHF
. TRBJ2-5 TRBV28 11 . TGTGGCAGCAGTATGGGGACTCCCACTTACTTC CGSSMGTPTYF
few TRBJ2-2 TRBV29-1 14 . TGCAGCGTTGAGGTGACAAGTGGGACTGGGGAGCTGTTTTTT CSVEVTSGTGELFF
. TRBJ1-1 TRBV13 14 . TGTGTCAGCAGCCCGGTGGCAGTGAACACTGGAGCTTTCTTT CVSSPVAVNTGAFF
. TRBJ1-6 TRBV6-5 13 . TGTGCCAACTTCGTGAGGTGGAATTCACCCCTCCACTTT CANFVRWNSPLHF
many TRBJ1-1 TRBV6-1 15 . TGTGCCAGCAGTGAAGACAGGGTTTGGACCACTGAAGCTTTCTTT CASSEDRVWTTEAFF
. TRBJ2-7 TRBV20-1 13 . TGCAGTGCTAGTCCCGACGGTGACTACGAGCAGTACTTC CSASPDGDYEQYF
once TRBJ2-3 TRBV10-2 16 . TGCGGGAGCAGATTGACGCCTAGCAGCCTCACAGATACGCAGTATTTT CGSRLTPSSLTDTQYF
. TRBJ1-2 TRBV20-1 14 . TGCAGTGCCCTTCTAGCAGGGAAAGGTGAAGGCTACACCTTC CSALLAGKGEGYTF
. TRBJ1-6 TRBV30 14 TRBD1 TGTGCCTGGAGTCGGGGACAGGGGGCCTCATCCCTCCACTTT CAWSRGQGASSLHF